These 23 T cell receptor beta chains came from one sample sequenced in a study of Ad26.COV2.S vaccination and SARS-CoV-2 variants. As for treatment: around 19 received Ad26.COV2.S at low or high dose, single or two shots; 5 received placebo; per-sample allocation not given. The study sampled participants on day 63 after the first vaccine or placebo injection. The method was immunoSEQ multiplex PCR; TCRdb's version includes in-frame clones alone and lacks a portion of them. The sample holds roughly 400,000 clones, about 90% seen once. The specimen was peripheral blood, collected in a trial of Ad26.COV2.S vaccine versus placebo. All receptors derive from a person between 18 and 59 years old who received the Ad26.COV2.S COVID-19 vaccine or a placebo.

The chain carries TRBV2 and TRBJ2-7, with 7 bases fitting TRBD2. V trimming: 3 bases; J trimming: 4 bases; junction bases outside the gene matches: 9. This CDR3 region has 15 residues. CDR1 is SNHLY, CDR2 FYNNEI, per germline. CDR3 bases: TGTGCCAGCAGTGATCAGGCAGCACTAGCGTACGAGCAGTACTTC. It is translated as CASSDQAALAYEQYF.

The gene calls are TRBV6-2 or TRBV6-3 and TRBJ1-2; D might be TRBD1 (5 bases). Trimming left V 1 base short and J 2 bases short, with 14 bases between. The length of the CDR3 is 16 residues. Germline V CDR1 and CDR2: MNHEY, SVGEGT. CDR3 sequence reads: CASSYFRPEGNYGYTF. In DNA form, the CDR3 reads TGTGCCAGCAGTTACTTCCGGCCAGAGGGGAACTATGGCTACACCTTC.

This clone came up a few times. The chain combines TRBV27 with TRBJ2-2; 12 bases agree with TRBD1. The V and J ends lost 7 bases and 3 bases, in that order; junction bases with no gene match: 6. The CDR3 covers 16 residues. In germline, CDR1 is MNHEY, CDR2 SMNVEV (reference sequence). CDR3 region: CASTWDRGLHTGELFF. The CDR3 nucleotides read TGTGCCAGCACCTGGGACAGGGGGCTCCACACCGGGGAGCTGTTTTTT.

Turning to this clone: The same CDR3 also results from other DNA sequences found in this sample. This chain joins TRBV9 and TRBJ2-3, with D perhaps TRBD2 (7 bases). Trimming pared 0 bases from V and 0 bases from J, leaving 11 bases between. Germline V lookup: CDR1 SGDLS, CDR2 YYNGEE. The CDR3 has 16 amino acids. CDR3 sequence reads: CASSVAGGTSTDTQYF. CDR3 nucleotides: TGTGCCAGCAGCGTAGCGGGGGGCACTAGCACAGATACGCAGTATTTT. Supplemented by reference TRBV9 and TRBJ2-3, the full variable domain reads DSGVTQTPKHLITATGQRVTLRCSPRSGDLSVYWYQQSLDQGLQFLIQYYNGEERAKGNILERFSAQQFPDLHSELNLSSLELGDSALYFCASSVAGGTSTDTQYFGPGTRLTVL.

This sequence joins TRBV4-3 and TRBJ1-6, with 8 bases identical to TRBD1. This CDR3 has 18 residues. The ends lost 0 bases at V and 10 bases at J; junction bases unmatched: 14. CDR1 and CDR2 (germline): LGHNA, YSLEER. The CDR3 here is CASSQDHSRTGIKSPLHF. The CDR3 region has the DNA TGCGCCAGCAGCCAAGATCATAGCAGGACAGGGATTAAGTCACCCCTCCACTTT.

The chain has TRBV25-1 and TRBJ2-5; D unresolved. Deletions cut 2 bases from V and 2 bases from J, with 12 bases between. CDR3 size: 15 residues. The germline V gene encodes CDR1 MGHDK and CDR2 SYGVNS. For the CDR3, the DNA is TGTGCCAGCAGTGAACCCCTCGGGCAGCAAGAGACCCAGTACTTC. Translated, it gives CASSEPLGQQETQYF.

V and J are TRBV2 and TRBJ1-5; 8 bases map to TRBD1. The CDR3 covers 15 residues. Germline V gene lookup returns CDR1 SNHLY and CDR2 FYNNEI. The junction had 5 bases not matched to a gene; V was cut back by 6 bases and J by 1 base. The CDR3 nucleotides read TGTGCCAGCAGACGACAGGGGACGAGCAATCAGCCCCAGCATTTT. Its translation is CASRRQGTSNQPQHF.

The CDR3 bases are TGTGCCAGCAGTTTAGGGGGCTGGGGTGAAGCTTTCTTT. It translates to CASSLGGWGEAFF. V is TRBV12-3 or TRBV12-4 and J is TRBJ1-1; D possibly corresponds to TRBD1 (5 bases). The V and J ends lost 1 base and 7 bases respectively, with 10 bases between them. The CDR3 extends over 13 amino acids.

The CDR3 loop is CASSSGDSPYEQYF. CDR3 in DNA: TGTGCCAGCAGCTCAGGGGACAGCCCCTACGAGCAGTACTTC. The V gene is TRBV5-4, the J gene TRBJ2-7; 7 bases map to TRBD1. This CDR3 region has 14 residues. From germline, CDR1 is SGHNT and CDR2 YYREEE (reference sequence). Trimming removed 3 bases from V and 2 bases from J; junction bases left unmatched: 5.

V usage is TRBV21-1 and J usage is TRBJ2-5; the table calls TRBD1, which could not be checked here. TRBV21-1 has pseudogene status. CDR3 length equals 14 residues. The CDR3 sequence is CASSNGTNQETQYF. For the CDR3, the DNA is TGTGCCAGCAGCAATGGGACAAACCAAGAGACCCAGTACTTC.

The chain carries TRBV12-3 or TRBV12-4 and TRBJ2-5; weak D call: TRBD2 (5 bases). The V end was cut by 4 bases, the J end by 9 bases, with 15 bases between. This CDR3 contains 13 residues. Written as DNA, the CDR3 is TGTGCCAGCAGTTCGTGGAAAGGAGGACCCCAGTACTTC. Translating gives CASSSWKGGPQYF.

The rearrangement uses TRBV7-2 and TRBJ1-1; no reliable D call. This CDR3 contains 14 residues. CDR1 and CDR2 (germline): SGHTA, FQGNSA. Trimming left V 2 bases short and J 2 bases short, with 9 bases between. DNA of the CDR3: TGTGCCAGCAGCTTATTGGCGGTAAACACTGAAGCTTTCTTT. Residues: CASSLLAVNTEAFF.

The CDR3, as DNA: TGTGCCAGCAGCGTACATGCGGTTAATGAAAAACTGTTTTTT. Amino acid sequence: CASSVHAVNEKLFF. This chain joins TRBV9 and TRBJ1-4; D unresolved. V shed 1 base and J shed 4 bases, with 8 bases lying between them. CDR1 is SGDLS and CDR2 is YYNGEE in the germline V gene. The CDR3 is 14 amino acids.

This chain links TRBV6-2 or TRBV6-3 with TRBJ2-7, with D uncertain. Trimming removed 2 bases from V and 6 bases from J, with 11 bases in between. The CDR3 length is 13 residues. CDR1 and CDR2 from the germline V gene are MNHEY and SVGEGT. In DNA form, the CDR3 reads TGTGCCAGCAGTTACCTCGCGATTTTCGAGCAGTACTTC. This sequence encodes CASSYLAIFEQYF.

This chain links TRBV14 with TRBJ2-1, with TRBD2 identical over 7 bases. V lost 4 bases to trimming and J lost 4 bases; unmatched junction nucleotides: 1. CDR1 is SGHDN and CDR2 is FVKESK in the germline V gene. This CDR3 has 13 residues. CDR3 protein: CASSREGYNEQFF. CDR3 nucleotide sequence: TGTGCCAGCAGCCGGGAGGGATACAATGAGCAGTTCTTC.

This clone was found once. The chain couples TRBV27 to TRBJ2-3, with TRBD2 matching 7 bases. V trimming: 5 bases; J trimming: 5 bases; junction bases outside the gene matches: 10. Germline V lookup: CDR1 MNHEY, CDR2 SMNVEV (reference sequence). The CDR3 spans 15 residues. The CDR3 DNA is TGTGCCAGCAGTCCTCGGGGGGACCGAGGAGATACGCAGTATTTT. Amino acid sequence: CASSPRGDRGDTQYF.

The V call is TRBV6-5, the J call TRBJ1-2; TRBD1 is a possible D gene (6 bases). The V and J ends lost 6 bases and 0 bases respectively, with 14 bases between them. This CDR3 is built from 15 residues. Germline CDR1 is MNHEY and CDR2 is SVGAGI. The CDR3 region is CASRRDIEANYGYTF. For the CDR3, the DNA is TGTGCCAGCAGACGGGACATCGAAGCTAACTATGGCTACACCTTC.

This clone was detected only once. V gene TRBV18 combines with J gene TRBJ1-2; the D gene is possibly TRBD1 (6 bases). V was clipped by 2 bases and J by 2 bases, with 12 bases between them. The CDR3 totals 15 residues. Germline V gene data show CDR1 as KGHSH and CDR2 as LQKENI. The CDR3 nucleotides are TGTGCCAGCTCACCAAGTCCCGGACAGAACTATGGCTACACCTTC. Encoded protein: CASSPSPGQNYGYTF.

V is TRBV28 and J is TRBJ1-5; the D gene is possibly TRBD1 (6 bases). The CDR3 sequence is 14 residues long. Germline V lookup: CDR1 MDHEN, CDR2 SYDVKM. The V gene lost 3 bases and the J gene lost 7 bases, with 13 bases spanning the gap. CDR3 protein: CASSFRGGRQPQHF. As DNA, the CDR3 is TGTGCCAGCAGTTTTCGAGGGGGTCGGCAGCCCCAGCATTTT. The full variable domain, in which reference TRBV28 and TRBJ1-5 provide the parts outside the CDR3, is DVKVTQSSRYLVKRTGEKVFLECVQDMDHENMFWYRQDPGLGLRLIYFSYDVKMKEKGDIPEGYSVSREKKERFSLILESASTNQTSMYLCASSFRGGRQPQHFGDGTRLSIL.

The rearrangement uses TRBV19 and TRBJ1-1; 8 nucleotides agree with TRBD1. The germline CDR1 and CDR2 sequences are LNHDA and SQIVND (reference sequence). J was trimmed by 5 bases and V by 1 base; bases with no gene match: 6. This CDR3 contains 15 residues. CDR3 nucleotides: TGTGCCAGTAGTATAGCGGCAGGGGGCCGGACTGAAGCTTTCTTT. Its translation is CASSIAAGGRTEAFF.

This rearrangement joins TRBV28 to TRBJ1-6; the match to TRBD1 covers 9 bases. CDR1 is MDHEN and CDR2 is SYDVKM in the germline V gene. This CDR3 has 18 amino acids. Losses at the gene ends were 4 bases for V and 1 base for J; bases not matched to a gene: 8. DNA for the CDR3: TGTGCCAGCAGTTCGGGAACAGGGGGCGCATCCTATAATTCACCCCTCCACTTT. This codes for CASSSGTGGASYNSPLHF. Full variable domain (missing parts from reference TRBV28 and TRBJ1-6): DVKVTQSSRYLVKRTGEKVFLECVQDMDHENMFWYRQDPGLGLRLIYFSYDVKMKEKGDIPEGYSVSREKKERFSLILESASTNQTSMYLCASSSGTGGASYNSPLHFGNGTRLTVT.

This clone was counted a single time. This rearrangement joins TRBV9 to TRBJ1-1, with no clear D. V was trimmed by 0 bases and J by 1 base, leaving 7 bases between them. The CDR3 length is 14 residues. Germline V CDR1 and CDR2: SGDLS, YYNGEE. The CDR3 is CASSVEQQNTEAFF. For the CDR3, the DNA is TGTGCCAGCAGCGTAGAACAGCAGAACACTGAAGCTTTCTTT.

The rearrangement links TRBV7-2 to TRBJ1-2; 11 bases match TRBD1. Germline trimming cut 6 bases from V and 4 bases from J; bases unmatched to any gene: 4. CDR3 length: 14 amino acids. Germline CDR1 is SGHTA and CDR2 is FQGNSA. The CDR3 loop reads CASSPGTGGYGYTF. The CDR3, as DNA: TGTGCCAGCAGTCCCGGGACAGGGGGCTATGGCTACACCTTC.